This T cell receptor beta chain comes out of a study of blood T cell repertoires in COVID-19. About the research overall: Acute and convalescent COVID-19 specimens originated in the United States, Italy and Spain.

The authors' processing: Estimates of nucleated cell counts were drawn from the amplification of reference gene primers. The repertoire was sequenced with immunoSEQ multiplex PCR; TCRdb's copy has only in-frame clones and lacks some. V, J and clone size were drawn from that table, and D and trimming were deduced from the DNA. The data show over 120,000 clones, with roughly 77% seen just once and 4% to 5% held by the top ten. Material for sequencing was peripheral blood. This sequence originates from a woman between 65 and 79 years old with COVID-19, enrolled during active disease.

The CDR3: CASSRQGVEQYF. CDR3 in DNA: TGTGCCAGCAGCCGACAGGGGGTCGAGCAGTACTTC. This sequence joins TRBV7-9 and TRBJ2-7; 9 bases agree with TRBD1. This CDR3 contains 12 residues. V dropped 5 bases and J dropped 6; count of bases not matched to a gene: 2. Germline CDR1 is SEHNR and CDR2 is FQNEAQ (reference sequence).